This is a list of T cell receptor beta chains from one sample in a study of cytomegalovirus exposure and HLA in healthy donors. Method: immunoSEQ multiplex PCR; TCRdb's copy keeps in-frame clones and lacks some. The table includes over 75,000 clones, roughly 80% detected once. The specimen sequenced was PBMCs. These receptors all stem from a woman aged 50 to 60 in good health and CMV-seronegative. Each CDR3 is given with its conserved first and last residue. The D gene is left open where the match is weak. Only some rows state a clone size, as once, few, many or a class for expanded clones.

D gene | J gene | clone size | V gene | CDR3 protein | CDR3 DNA
- | TRBJ1-2 | few | TRBV6-1 | CASSESDRIYGYTF | TGTGCCAGCAGTGAATCGGACAGAATCTATGGCTACACCTTC
- | TRBJ2-7 | - | TRBV28 | CAIATGKSYEQYF | TGTGCCATCGCAACAGGGAAATCCTACGAGCAGTACTTC
- | TRBJ1-1 | - | TRBV19 | CASSRGGRGTEAFF | TGTGCCAGTAGTAGGGGGGGAAGGGGTACTGAAGCTTTCTTT
TRBD1 | TRBJ1-1 | - | TRBV7-9 | CASRDRGPMNTEAFF | TGTGCCAGCAGGGACAGGGGCCCTATGAACACTGAAGCTTTCTTT
TRBD2 | TRBJ2-3 | - | TRBV4-1 | CASSRGLAGWSTDTQYF | TGCGCCAGCAGCCGGGGACTAGCGGGATGGAGCACAGATACGCAGTATTTT
TRBD2 | TRBJ2-1 | once | TRBV5-6 | CASSTRREWYNEQFF | TGTGCCAGCAGCACCCGGCGGGAGTGGTACAATGAGCAGTTCTTC
- | TRBJ1-4 | - | TRBV11-2 | CASSLVGEKLFF | TGTGCCAGCAGCTTAGTTGGCGAAAAACTGTTTTTT
- | TRBJ2-7 | few | TRBV7-8 | CASSPRDSVGEQYF | TGTGCCAGCAGCCCACGGGACTCCGTAGGTGAGCAGTACTTC
- | TRBJ2-3 | - | TRBV11-2 | CASSRSTDTQYF | TGTGCCAGCAGCCGTTCGACAGATACGCAGTATTTT
- | TRBJ2-5 | - | TRBV11-1 | CASSLAGQPWETQYF | TGTGCCAGCAGCTTAGCCGGACAACCATGGGAGACCCAGTACTTC
TRBD1 | TRBJ1-1 | once | TRBV27 | CASSLGRDRVVNTEAFF | TGTGCCAGCAGTCTCGGTCGGGACAGGGTCGTGAACACTGAAGCTTTCTTT
- | TRBJ2-1 | few | TRBV6-5 | CASSYSAGLKPDEQFF | TGTGCCAGCAGTTACTCGGCGGGCCTTAAGCCCGATGAGCAGTTCTTC
- | TRBJ2-6 | - | TRBV27 | CASSLSGGLPFSGANVLTF | TGTGCCAGCAGTTTATCCGGCGGCCTACCCTTCTCTGGGGCCAACGTCCTGACTTTC
TRBD1 | TRBJ1-2 | - | TRBV27 | CASSLSPGGSGYTF | TGTGCCAGCAGTTTGTCCCCAGGGGGCTCAGGCTACACCTTC
TRBD1 | TRBJ2-5 | - | TRBV4-1 | CASSQGDRGAETQYF | TGCGCCAGCAGCCAAGGGGACAGGGGGGCAGAGACCCAGTACTTC
TRBD1 | TRBJ1-2 | - | TRBV2 | CASRSGTGANYGYTF | TGTGCCAGCAGGTCCGGGACAGGGGCTAACTATGGCTACACCTTC
- | TRBJ1-5 | - | TRBV28 | CASSFGTTPQHF | TGTGCCAGCAGTTTTGGGACAACGCCCCAGCATTTT
- | TRBJ2-1 | - | TRBV7-2 | CASSLQPSEQFF | TGTGCCAGCAGCCTCCAACCTAGTGAGCAGTTCTTC
- | TRBJ1-1 | - | TRBV6-6 | CASSYIGGDAEAFF | TGTGCCAGCAGTTACATCGGAGGGGACGCTGAAGCTTTCTTT
- | TRBJ1-2 | - | TRBV6-1 | CASSEAFDRIYGYTF | TGTGCCAGCAGTGAAGCCTTCGACAGGATCTATGGCTACACCTTC
TRBD1 | TRBJ1-1 | - | TRBV4-1 | CASSQPGQGHEAFF | TGCGCCAGCAGCCAGCCCGGACAGGGCCATGAAGCTTTCTTT
TRBD2 | TRBJ2-7 | - | TRBV5-1 | CASSPQTSGTYEQYF | TGCGCCAGCAGCCCCCAGACTAGCGGAACCTACGAGCAGTACTTC
TRBD1 | TRBJ1-2 | - | TRBV7-9 | CASSSPGQENYGYTF | TGTGCCAGCAGCTCCCCGGGACAGGAGAACTATGGCTACACCTTC
TRBD1 | TRBJ1-1 | - | TRBV7-9 | CASEGQGGRTEAFF | TGTGCCAGCGAGGGACAGGGGGGGAGGACTGAAGCTTTCTTT
TRBD1 | TRBJ1-6 | - | TRBV14 | CASSEGTGKFSWSPLHF | TGTGCCAGCAGCGAGGGGACAGGGAAGTTTTCTTGGTCACCCCTCCACTTT
- | TRBJ2-1 | - | TRBV13 | CASEHSSSYNEQFF | TGTGCCAGCGAGCATAGTAGCTCCTACAATGAGCAGTTCTTC
TRBD2 | TRBJ2-7 | - | TRBV7-3 | CASNPSGSSYEQYF | TGTGCCAGCAACCCTAGCGGGTCCTCCTACGAGCAGTACTTC
- | TRBJ2-7 | - | TRBV7-9 | CASSFDSTYEQYF | TGTGCCAGCAGCTTCGACAGTACCTACGAGCAGTACTTC
TRBD1 | TRBJ2-1 | - | TRBV9 | CASSAYHRGSSYNEQFF | TGTGCCAGCAGCGCCTACCACAGGGGGAGCTCCTACAATGAGCAGTTCTTC
TRBD1 | TRBJ1-1 | once | TRBV7-9 | CASSPWTGGFTEAFF | TGTGCCAGCAGCCCGTGGACAGGGGGCTTCACTGAAGCTTTCTTT
- | TRBJ2-2 | few | TRBV30 | CAWNPPPGRTGELFF | TGTGCCTGGAACCCTCCCCCAGGGCGCACCGGGGAGCTGTTTTTT
- | TRBJ1-2 | - | TRBV9 | CASSADIGYTF | TGTGCCAGCAGCGCCGACATTGGCTACACCTTC
- | TRBJ1-2 | - | TRBV11-2 | CASSVTANYGYTF | TGTGCCAGCAGCGTGACAGCTAACTATGGCTACACCTTC
TRBD1 | TRBJ1-1 | few | TRBV2 | CASSNRQGDTEAFF | TGTGCCAGCAGTAACCGACAGGGGGACACTGAAGCTTTCTTT
TRBD1 | TRBJ1-2 | - | TRBV7-9 | CASSLQGGYGYTF | TGTGCCAGCAGCTTACAGGGGGGATATGGCTACACCTTC
TRBD2 | TRBJ2-1 | - | TRBV5-6 | CASSLPTSGRYFDEQFF | TGTGCCAGCAGCCTCCCGACTAGCGGGAGGTACTTCGATGAGCAGTTCTTC
- | TRBJ1-1 | - | TRBV27 | CASSFLVSAGSEAFF | TGTGCCAGCAGTTTTTTAGTTTCCGCGGGATCCGAAGCTTTCTTT
- | TRBJ2-3 | - | TRBV6-1 | CASSESVSTDTQYF | TGTGCCAGCAGTGAATCCGTTAGCACAGATACGCAGTATTTT
- | TRBJ2-7 | - | TRBV28 | CASTGGAGPYEQYF | TGTGCCAGCACCGGAGGGGCCGGCCCCTACGAGCAGTACTTC
- | TRBJ1-1 | - | TRBV29-1 | CSATKSGRGSMRGEAFF | TGCAGCGCGACCAAGTCAGGAAGGGGGTCTATGAGGGGTGAAGCTTTCTTT
- | TRBJ2-5 | - | TRBV7-2 | CASSLRHGEVQETQYF | TGTGCCAGCAGCTTACGACACGGGGAGGTCCAAGAGACCCAGTACTTC
- | TRBJ2-1 | - | TRBV29-1 | CSVVDPLAYNEQFF | TGCAGCGTTGTAGACCCATTAGCCTACAATGAGCAGTTCTTC
- | TRBJ2-7 | - | TRBV7-9 | CASSFLQGSGEQYF | TGTGCCAGCAGCTTCTTACAGGGAAGTGGCGAGCAGTACTTC
TRBD1 | TRBJ1-6 | - | TRBV30 | CAWSVHRTGDNSPLHF | TGTGCCTGGAGTGTTCACCGGACAGGAGATAATTCCCCCCTCCACTTT
- | TRBJ1-1 | - | TRBV29-1 | CSVTGQFMNTEAFF | TGCAGCGTTACTGGACAGTTCATGAACACTGAAGCTTTCTTT
- | TRBJ2-2 | - | TRBV5-1 | CASMSPGNANTGELFF | TGCGCCAGCATGAGTCCCGGGAACGCGAACACCGGGGAGCTGTTTTTT
- | TRBJ1-2 | - | TRBV30 | CAWSPEGGGRIGYTF | TGTGCCTGGAGTCCCGAAGGTGGGGGGAGGATTGGCTACACCTTC
TRBD2 | TRBJ2-7 | - | TRBV27 | CASSLRTSGYEQYF | TGTGCCAGCAGTTTACGGACTAGCGGTTACGAGCAGTACTTC
TRBD2 | TRBJ2-1 | - | TRBV10-2 | CASGLAGGQEQFF | TGCGCCAGCGGACTAGCGGGGGGGCAAGAGCAGTTCTTC
- | TRBJ1-1 | - | TRBV27 | CASTPFGADLRLQAFF | TGTGCCAGCACCCCCTTTGGAGCAGACCTCCGACTGCAAGCTTTCTTT
TRBD1 | TRBJ1-1 | few | TRBV5-4 | CASSPATGNYNTEAFF | TGTGCCAGCAGCCCGGCGACAGGGAACTACAACACTGAAGCTTTCTTT
TRBD1 | TRBJ1-1 | - | TRBV7-2 | CASSPGTGGLGEAFF | TGTGCCAGCAGCCCAGGGACAGGGGGTTTGGGTGAAGCTTTCTTT
- | TRBJ2-1 | - | TRBV10-3 | CAISADREQFF | TGTGCCATCAGTGCCGACAGGGAGCAGTTCTTC
- | TRBJ2-7 | - | TRBV7-2 | CASSGTRGRYEQYF | TGTGCCAGCAGCGGGACCAGGGGAAGATACGAGCAGTACTTC
TRBD2 | TRBJ2-5 | - | TRBV27 | CASSPYLAELETQYF | TGTGCCAGCAGTCCGTATCTAGCGGAGTTGGAGACCCAGTACTTC
TRBD1 | TRBJ2-1 | - | TRBV4-3 | CASSQRRGLYNEQFF | TGCGCCAGCAGCCAACGAAGGGGGCTGTACAATGAGCAGTTCTTC
TRBD1 | TRBJ1-2 | once | TRBV7-9 | CASSSGDRLTKWGYTF | TGTGCCAGCAGCTCAGGGGACAGGCTAACCAAATGGGGCTACACCTTC